This TCR beta chain was profiled in a study of Ad26.COV2.S vaccination and SARS-CoV-2 variants. Study-level background: The trial was COV1001 and the donor's arm was Ad26.COV2.S.

This CDR3 is built from 14 residues. Germline loops: CDR1 MDHEN, CDR2 SYDVKM. The V end was cut by 2 bases, the J end by 6 bases, with 10 bases between. Only in-frame clones appear in the TCRdb table, and some are missing; sequencing was by immunoSEQ multiplex PCR. The sample records around 240,000 clones, over 75% being singletons. The treatment denotes: about 20 received Ad26.COV2.S at low or high dose, single or two shots; about 5 received placebo; per-sample allocation not given. Vaccine and placebo recipients were sampled on day 63 after the first injection. An adult of 18-55 years in Boston served as donor.

The sample here was peripheral blood, taken in a trial of Ad26.COV2.S vaccine versus placebo. The chain employs TRBV28 and TRBJ2-2; D might be TRBD2 (7 bases). This clonotype was sampled from a person between 18 and 65 years old who received the Ad26.COV2.S COVID-19 vaccine or a placebo. CDR3 in DNA: TGTGCCAGCAGTTTAGGGGGGGGCGCCGGGGAGCTGTTTTTT. Translating gives CASSLGGGAGELFF.